This entry lists 10 T cell receptor beta chains sequenced from one sample in a study of graft-versus-host responses after intestinal transplantation. Using immunoSEQ multiplex PCR, the repertoire was profiled, and TCRdb retains in-frame clones only, with some absent. Found here are tens of thousands of clones, around 96% of them singletons; the top ten hold roughly 1.6%. The sample was PBMCs, taken more than 310 days after intestinal transplant. Receptors originate from a human patient who received an intestinal transplant, so some T cells may come from the graft donor.

V and J are TRBV6-1 and TRBJ1-3; D is uncertain. The CDR3 sequence is 15 residues long. V was shortened by 10 bases and J by 2 bases, with 18 bases between the two germline ends. Germline V gives CDR1 MNHNS, CDR2 SASEGT. CDR3 residues: CAIPVDGGTGNTIYF. The CDR3 DNA sequence: TGTGCCATTCCCGTGGACGGCGGGACTGGAAACACCATATATTTT.

The chain combines TRBV2 with TRBJ2-1; 8 bases are a match to TRBD2. Germline CDR1 is SNHLY and CDR2 is FYNNEI. The CDR3 contains 16 residues. With V trimmed by 6 bases and J by 8 bases, 15 bases remained unmatched. The CDR3 spells CASSAIGSGRIDEQFF. The CDR3 nucleotides are TGTGCCAGCAGCGCCATTGGCAGCGGGAGAATTGATGAGCAGTTCTTC.

The chain uses TRBV7-9 and TRBJ2-5; D tentatively reads TRBD1 or TRBD2 (5 bases each). Germline V CDR1 and CDR2: SEHNR, FQNEAQ (reference sequence). The CDR3 is made up of 15 amino acids. The V end lost 3 bases, the J end lost 1 base, and 12 bases lay between the germline ends. The CDR3 loop reads CASSFSWDGQETQYF. The CDR3 coding sequence is TGTGCCAGCAGCTTTTCGTGGGACGGCCAAGAGACCCAGTACTTC.

CDR3: CAIRERQGAGELFF. For the CDR3, the DNA is TGTGCCATCAGGGAGAGGCAGGGGGCCGGGGAGCTGTTTTTT. The chain links TRBV10-3 to TRBJ2-2; 7 bases are shared with TRBD1. Trimming cost V 6 bases and J 6 bases; bases outside gene matches: 7. CDR3 length: 14 residues. Germline-derived CDR1 and CDR2 are ENHRY and SYGVKD.

V gene TRBV2 combines with J gene TRBJ2-5; D is uncertain. CDR1 and CDR2 (germline): SNHLY, FYNNEI. The CDR3 totals 14 residues. V shed 4 bases and J shed 4 bases, with 13 bases lying between them. The CDR3 region is CASSARPPAETQYF. CDR3 bases: TGTGCCAGCAGTGCACGGCCCCCAGCAGAGACCCAGTACTTC.

The rearrangement joins TRBV2 to TRBJ2-5; no clear D gene. The tail of the sequence fits TRBJ2-7 better, so the J call may be wrong. Germline V lookup: CDR1 SNHLY, CDR2 FYNNEI. The CDR3 sequence is 12 residues long. The CDR3 spells CASRPRKDEQYF. The CDR3 coding sequence is TGTGCCAGCAGGCCCCGAAAGGACGAGCAGTACTTC.

The genes are TRBV6-5 and TRBJ2-1; D not certain. The CDR3 covers 13 residues. V was shortened by 6 bases and J by 9 bases, with 15 bases between the two germline ends. Germline assignment: CDR1 MNHEY and CDR2 SVGAGI. The CDR3 sequence: CASSSQARGEQFF. In DNA, the CDR3 is TGTGCCAGCAGCAGCCAAGCGCGCGGTGAGCAGTTCTTC.

J is TRBJ2-7 and V is TRBV10-3, with 9 bases aligning to TRBD1. J lost 1 base, V lost 2 bases, and 0 bases had no gene match. The CDR3 has 14 amino acids. CDR1 is ENHRY and CDR2 is SYGVKD in the germline V gene. DNA of the CDR3: TGTGCCATCAGTGAGGGGACAGGGTCCTACGAGCAGTACTTC. Translated, it gives CAISEGTGSYEQYF.

The chain links TRBV11-2 to TRBJ1-2; TRBD1 aligns across 9 bases. The V segment lost 5 bases and the J segment 2 bases; nucleotides outside the gene matches: 3. In germline, CDR1 is SGHAT, CDR2 FQNNGV. The CDR3 runs 14 residues. CDR3 region: CASSRDRVNYGYTF. In DNA form, the CDR3 reads TGTGCCAGCAGCCGGGACAGGGTGAACTATGGCTACACCTTC.

The chain is built from TRBV27 and TRBJ1-2; D is ambiguous. Germline CDR1 reads MNHEY; CDR2 reads SMNVEV (reference sequence). Trimming pared 1 base from V and 5 bases from J, leaving 5 bases between. CDR3 length: 12 amino acids. CDR3 DNA: TGTGCCAGCAGTTTATTTGGGTATGGCTACACCTTC. It specifies CASSLFGYGYTF.